Listed here is a single T cell receptor (beta chain). The sample is drawn from a study of technical replicates of blood from several donors. Germline V gives CDR1 MNHNS, CDR2 SASEGT. The CDR3 is 11 residues long. Trimming took 7 bases from V and 2 from J, leaving 6 bases between them. Profiling relied on immunoSEQ multiplex PCR, and the TCRdb table lists in-frame clones only, not all of them. The sample yields about 80,000 clones, less than 95% seen once. This clonotype originated in a human donor in good health. The specimen was T cells isolated from PBMCs. This chain links TRBV6-1 with TRBJ2-7; D unresolved. CDR3 loop: CASTLTYEQYF. DNA of the CDR3: TGTGCCAGCACTCTAACCTACGAGCAGTACTTC.